This TCR beta chain is drawn from a study of shared clonotypes between healthy human individuals. The overall study: Per-donor plates numbered three CD4 naive, three CD4 memory, two CD8 naive and one CD8 memory. Findings of the study overall: Sampling involved blood alone; tissue repertoires likely differ. Among a few donors, around 5% of naive CD4 clonotypes were found in common.

About this clone itself: Its specificity is unknown.

The genomic DNA of each subset was split evenly across several immunoSEQ plates. Assay: immunoSEQ multiplex PCR; the TCRdb copy retains only in-frame clones and omits some. This sample has about 2 million clones; approximately 95% occur once, and the top ten carry 0.9% to 1.5%. V was clipped by 2 bases and J by 5 bases, with 15 bases between them. The CDR3 runs 16 residues. In germline, CDR1 is SEHNR, CDR2 FQNEAQ (reference sequence). Naive CD8 populations comprised CD45RO-negative cells positively selected for CCR7, excluding terminally differentiated effector memory CD45RA+ cells. This TCR was recovered from a man aged 18 to 30 in good health. The chain combines TRBV7-9 with TRBJ1-4, with D possibly TRBD1 on 5 matching bases. Sequencing input: naive CD8+ T cells sorted from blood. The CDR3 region is CASSLYWDGLNEKLFF. The CDR3 DNA follows: TGTGCCAGCAGCTTATATTGGGACGGACTGAATGAAAAACTGTTTTTT.